This TCR beta chain stems from a study of early T cells in non-severe SARS-CoV-2 infection. The wider study: Alpha and beta chains were unpaired, from unsorted whole-blood bulk RNA.

Study-level points and caveats: Reliance on VDJdb matching favored anti-spike CD8 responses; private and CD4 specificities were missed.

As regards this clonotype: Its specificity is not known.

Germline V lookup: CDR1 SNHLY, CDR2 FYNNEI. This CDR3 is 15 amino acids long. V trimming: 5 bases; J trimming: 6 bases; junction bases outside the gene matches: 7. Individually, cDNA molecules had unique molecular identifiers attached to them. One entry per CDR3 protein results from TCRdb running MiXCR on the 5' RACE reads. The table shows about 81,000 distinct CDR3 sequences, with over 5% occurring only once. The V and J genes are TRBV2 and TRBJ2-1; 10 bases are shared with TRBD2. The sample taken for sequencing was whole blood. The receptor was derived from an adult who was a healthcare worker with PCR-confirmed SARS-CoV-2 infection or an uninfected control (not recorded which). DNA for the CDR3: TGTGCCAGCAGTAGGAACCTAGCGGGAGTCAATGAGCAGTTCTTC. It specifies CASSRNLAGVNEQFF.